This passage covers 26 T cell receptor beta chains from one sample sequenced in a study of T cell changes during pregnancy in multiple sclerosis. Clones were read by immunoSEQ multiplex PCR, and TCRdb kept only the in-frame ones, dropping some. The data show fewer than 80,000 clones, 90% to 95% seen once. Specimen: CD4+ T cells from peripheral blood mononuclear cells, collected after pregnancy. All receptors come from a female donor with multiple sclerosis, enrolled in a pregnancy study.

This clone was recorded only once. The rearrangement uses TRBV21-1 and TRBJ2-6; the table's TRBD1 call for D was not verified on the DNA. TRBV21-1 is described as a pseudogene. The CDR3 extends over 18 amino acids. CDR3 nucleotides: TGTGCCAGCAGCTCTTCCGGGACACGGGTCTCTGGGGCCAACGTCCTGACTTTC. Translated, it gives CASSSSGTRVSGANVLTF.

The rearrangement links TRBV30 to TRBJ2-1, with 13 bases that match TRBD2. The germline V gene encodes CDR1 GTSNPN and CDR2 SVGIG (reference sequence). With 4 bases clipped from V and 8 bases from J, the junction kept 11 bases outside the gene matches. The CDR3 contains 16 residues. The CDR3 DNA reads TGTGCCTGGACAAATCGGACTAGCGGGAGTCTGTATGAGCAGTTCTTC. It yields the protein CAWTNRTSGSLYEQFF.

This clone was picked up one time. The chain links TRBV12-1 to TRBJ1-2; no check of the table's D call, TRBD1, against the DNA was made. TRBV12-1 is labeled a pseudogene. The CDR3 is made up of 13 amino acids. CDR3 sequence: CASSFGPGEGYTF. The CDR3 bases are TGTGCCAGCAGCTTTGGGCCAGGGGAAGGCTACACCTTC.

In nucleotides, the CDR3 is TGCGCCAGCAGCGGGGGACTAGATGTTTGGAATGAGCAGTTCTTC. This translates into CASSGGLDVWNEQFF. The gene calls are TRBV5-1 and TRBJ2-1; TRBD2 matches at 8 bases. With 4 bases clipped from V and 7 bases from J, the junction kept 10 bases outside the gene matches. Germline loops: CDR1 SGHRS, CDR2 YFSETQ. The CDR3 length is 15 residues.

The chain couples TRBV19 to TRBJ2-5, with 7 bases fitting TRBD2. J lost 4 bases, V lost 3 bases, and 2 bases had no gene match. Germline V gene lookup returns CDR1 LNHDA and CDR2 SQIVND (reference sequence). The CDR3 consists of 13 residues. CDR3: CASSIPGGETQYF. The CDR3 bases are TGTGCCAGTAGTATCCCGGGGGGAGAGACCCAGTACTTC. The whole variable domain, filled in from reference TRBV19 and TRBJ2-5, reads DGGITQSPKYLFRKEGQNVTLSCEQNLNHDAMYWYRQDPGQGLRLIYYSQIVNDFQKGDIAEGYSVSREKKESFPLTVTSAQKNPTAFYLCASSIPGGETQYFGPGTRLLVL.

This clone was found once. The chain is built from TRBV19 and TRBJ2-7; tentatively, D is TRBD1 (6 bases). The CDR3 is 15 residues long. Germline-derived CDR1 and CDR2 are LNHDA and SQIVND (reference sequence). Trimming stripped 1 base from V and 3 bases from J, with 13 bases between. CDR3 sequence reads: CASSIGGHSRYEQYF. As DNA, the CDR3 is TGTGCCAGTAGTATAGGGGGACACTCCCGCTACGAGCAGTACTTC.

The V gene is TRBV28, the J gene TRBJ1-5; D is unclear. V lost 3 bases to trimming and J lost 4 bases, with 7 bases between them. Germline lookup yields CDR1 MDHEN and CDR2 SYDVKM. The CDR3 is 13 residues long. CDR3 coding DNA: TGTGCCAGCAGTTTGTTCGGTAATCAGCCCCAGCATTTT. Translated, it gives CASSLFGNQPQHF.

V usage is TRBV7-2 and J usage is TRBJ2-1; 8 nucleotides align to TRBD2. V trimming: 5 bases; J trimming: 0 bases; junction bases outside the gene matches: 6. This CDR3 region has 16 residues. Germline V gene data show CDR1 as SGHTA and CDR2 as FQGNSA. CDR3 sequence: CASSVSGTSSYNEQFF. The CDR3 DNA sequence: TGTGCCAGCAGCGTATCCGGGACTAGCTCCTACAATGAGCAGTTCTTC.

This chain uses TRBV6-5 with TRBJ2-3; weak D call: TRBD2 (5 bases). CDR1 and CDR2 (germline): MNHEY, SVGAGI. The CDR3 extends over 13 amino acids. The V gene lost 2 bases and the J gene lost 6 bases, with 9 bases spanning the gap. The CDR3: CASSYRRADTQYF. CDR3 coding DNA: TGTGCCAGCAGTTACAGGCGGGCCGATACGCAGTATTTT.

The genes are TRBV29-1 and TRBJ1-3, with D possibly TRBD1 on 5 matching bases. The CDR3 consists of 14 residues. The germline V gene has CDR1 SQVTM and CDR2 ANQGSEA. V was shortened by 6 bases and J by 0 bases, with 12 bases between the two germline ends. CDR3 bases: TGCAGCGTCTCGACAGAGGTCTCTGGAAACACCATATATTTT. Its translation is CSVSTEVSGNTIYF.

The chain links TRBV27 to TRBJ2-3; 7 nucleotides agree with TRBD2. The ends lost 0 bases at V and 4 bases at J; junction bases unmatched: 4. The CDR3 has 15 amino acids. Germline CDR1 is MNHEY and CDR2 is SMNVEV (reference sequence). CDR3 sequence (DNA): TGTGCCAGCAGTTTATCTTCGGCGGGGGCAGATACGCAGTATTTT. Translating gives CASSLSSAGADTQYF.

This chain uses TRBV29-1 with TRBJ2-1; 9 nucleotides agree with TRBD2. The J segment lost 6 bases and the V segment lost 7 bases, leaving 10 bases of the junction unmatched. The CDR3 consists of 14 residues. Germline V gene data show CDR1 as SQVTM and CDR2 as ANQGSEA. DNA of the CDR3: TGCAGCGGCCTCATAGCGGGAGTAGGCAATGAGCAGTTCTTC. Translated: CSGLIAGVGNEQFF.

Here the CDR3 reads CASRTTGDQPQHF. The CDR3 DNA sequence: TGTGCCAGTAGGACGACAGGGGATCAGCCCCAGCATTTT. The rearrangement links TRBV19 to TRBJ1-5; TRBD1 matches 8 bases. V trimming: 6 bases; J trimming: 5 bases; junction bases outside the gene matches: 3. The CDR3 contains 13 residues. CDR1 LNHDA and CDR2 SQIVND come from the germline V gene (reference sequence).

This clone has only one observation. The chain joins TRBV6-6 to TRBJ2-5, with a weak D call TRBD2 (7 bases). The length of the CDR3 is 12 residues. Per germline, CDR1 MNHNY and CDR2 SVGAGI (reference sequence). Written as DNA, the CDR3 is TGTGCGACGGGGGGCTCTGGTGAGACCCAGTACTTC. As protein: CATGGSGETQYF.

The chain uses TRBV28 and TRBJ1-2; 7 bases map to TRBD1. The CDR3 extends over 13 amino acids. Germline V gene lookup returns CDR1 MDHEN and CDR2 SYDVKM. V dropped 5 bases and J dropped 7; count of bases not matched to a gene: 7. The chain's CDR3 is CASSPSPGGGYTF. The CDR3 DNA reads TGTGCCAGCAGTCCCTCCCCAGGGGGTGGCTACACCTTC.

The V and J genes are TRBV5-4 and TRBJ2-5, with 7 bases fitting TRBD2. The CDR3 spans 15 residues. The germline gives CDR1 SGHNT, CDR2 YYREEE (reference sequence). The V and J ends lost 0 bases and 5 bases, in that order; junction bases with no gene match: 7. The CDR3 is CASSLEGPGGETQYF. DNA for the CDR3: TGTGCCAGCAGCTTGGAGGGACCCGGGGGGGAGACCCAGTACTTC.

The chain recombines TRBV27 with TRBJ1-2; D may be TRBD1 (5 bases). V lost 5 bases, J lost 2 bases, and 15 bases lay in between. From germline, CDR1 is MNHEY and CDR2 SMNVEV (reference sequence). This CDR3 is built from 15 residues. The DNA of the CDR3 is TGTGCCAGCAGTCCCTCCCCCGCAGGGAACTATGGCTACACCTTC. Its protein is CASSPSPAGNYGYTF.

In nucleotides, the CDR3 is TGTGCCAGTATCCCCGGGACAGGGACTTTGGTGGCTGAAGCTTTCTTT. Translated, it gives CASIPGTGTLVAEAFF. The rearrangement uses TRBV19 and TRBJ1-1, with 9 bases identical to TRBD1. The CDR3 runs to 16 residues. Germline V gene lookup returns CDR1 LNHDA and CDR2 SQIVND (reference sequence). Trimming took 7 bases from V and 6 from J; bases not matched to a gene: 15.

V gene TRBV25-1 combines with J gene TRBJ2-3, with TRBD1 matching over 7 bases. V shed 4 bases, J shed 5 bases, and the junction held 15 bases outside the gene matches. The CDR3 runs to 17 residues. Germline CDR1 reads MGHDK; CDR2 reads SYGVNS. DNA of the CDR3: TGTGCCAGCAGTGGAAATAAGGGACAGTCTGTTCAAGATACGCAGTATTTT. Its protein is CASSGNKGQSVQDTQYF.

The V call is TRBV28, the J call TRBJ1-1; D unclear. This CDR3 has 13 amino acids. Germline CDR1 and CDR2: MDHEN and SYDVKM. The V end lost 6 bases, the J end lost 10 bases, and 18 bases lay between the germline ends. The CDR3 DNA is TGTGCCAGCAGCCCCGGAGGTTTCCGGGGAGCTTTCTTT. As protein: CASSPGGFRGAFF.

The chain uses TRBV28 and TRBJ1-1; a weak D match, TRBD1 (5 bases). The CDR3 runs to 14 residues. V lost 3 bases and J 1 base, leaving 9 bases between the germline ends. From germline, CDR1 is MDHEN and CDR2 SYDVKM. The CDR3 nucleotides read TGTGCCAGCAGTTTGGGGGGGTGGAACACTGAAGCTTTCTTT. Translating gives CASSLGGWNTEAFF. Using reference TRBV28 and TRBJ1-1 for the parts outside the CDR3, the full variable domain is DVKVTQSSRYLVKRTGEKVFLECVQDMDHENMFWYRQDPGLGLRLIYFSYDVKMKEKGDIPEGYSVSREKKERFSLILESASTNQTSMYLCASSLGGWNTEAFFGQGTRLTVV.

The chain has TRBV28 and TRBJ2-7, with TRBD2 as a possible D gene (5 bases). CDR3 length equals 16 residues. CDR1 is MDHEN, CDR2 SYDVKM, per germline. The germline V and J ends were trimmed by 1 base and 1 base, with 14 bases remaining between them. CDR3 DNA sequence: TGTGCCAGCAGTTTATTATTAAGGACGGGGTCCTACGAGCAGTACTTC. Amino acids: CASSLLLRTGSYEQYF.

The chain joins TRBV30 to TRBJ1-2; D is uncertain. Looked up from germline, CDR1 is GTSNPN and CDR2 is SVGIG (reference sequence). The CDR3 is 13 residues long. V was clipped by 3 bases and J by 2 bases, with 10 bases between them. The CDR3 DNA follows: TGTGCCTGGAGAATTATCTCCAACTATGGCTACACCTTC. This codes for CAWRIISNYGYTF. Drawing the rest from reference TRBV30 and TRBJ1-2, the complete variable domain is SQTIHQWPATLVQPVGSPLSLECTVEGTSNPNLYWYRQAAGRGLQLLFYSVGIGQISSEVPQNLSASRPQDRQFILSSKKLLLSDSGFYLCAWRIISNYGYTFGSGTRLTVV.

The chain has TRBV7-8 and TRBJ1-3, with a tentative D call TRBD1 (6 bases). This CDR3 has 15 residues. The V gene's germline CDR1 is SGHVS and CDR2 FQNEAQ. V was clipped by 4 bases and J by 4 bases, with 14 bases between them. The CDR3 loop is CASSSYRESGNTIYF. CDR3 in DNA: TGTGCCAGCAGCTCATACAGGGAGTCCGGAAACACCATATATTTT.

Points on this clone: The same CDR3 can be traced to other DNA sequences in this sample. V gene TRBV28 combines with J gene TRBJ2-7; D is unresolved. V was pared by 6 bases and J by 3 bases, with 6 bases between. CDR3 length equals 11 residues. CDR1 is MDHEN, CDR2 SYDVKM, per germline. CDR3 amino acids: CASSSYYEQYF. Written as DNA, the CDR3 is TGTGCCAGCAGCTCCTACTACGAGCAGTACTTC.

This clone was detected only a few times. The chain uses TRBV30 and TRBJ1-2; TRBD1 matches at 8 bases. Germline values: CDR1 GTSNPN, CDR2 SVGIG (reference sequence). The CDR3 is made up of 15 amino acids. V shed 2 bases and J 7 bases; nucleotides not matched to a gene: 12. CDR3: CAWSKSQGAARGYTF. The CDR3 DNA reads TGTGCCTGGAGTAAATCCCAGGGGGCGGCTCGTGGCTACACCTTC. Drawing the rest from reference TRBV30 and TRBJ1-2, the complete variable domain is SQTIHQWPATLVQPVGSPLSLECTVEGTSNPNLYWYRQAAGRGLQLLFYSVGIGQISSEVPQNLSASRPQDRQFILSSKKLLLSDSGFYLCAWSKSQGAARGYTFGSGTRLTVV.